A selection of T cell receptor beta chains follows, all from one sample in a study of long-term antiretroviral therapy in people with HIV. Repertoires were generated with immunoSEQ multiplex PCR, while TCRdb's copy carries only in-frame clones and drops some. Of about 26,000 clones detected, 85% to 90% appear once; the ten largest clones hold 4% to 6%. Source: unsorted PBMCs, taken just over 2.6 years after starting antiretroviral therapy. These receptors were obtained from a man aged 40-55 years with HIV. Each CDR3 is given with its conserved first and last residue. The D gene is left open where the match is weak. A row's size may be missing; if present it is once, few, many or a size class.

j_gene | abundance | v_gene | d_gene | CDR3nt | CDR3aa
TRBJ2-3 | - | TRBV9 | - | TGTGCCAGCAGCTCCCGACGGATTCATAGCACAGATACGCAGTATTTT | CASSSRRIHSTDTQYF
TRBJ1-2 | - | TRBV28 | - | TGTGCCAGCAGTGTTGGGCGCTATGGCTACACCTTC | CASSVGRYGYTF
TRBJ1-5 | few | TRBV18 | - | TGTGCCAGCTCACCACCGGATCAGGGCCCGCCCCAGCATTTT | CASSPPDQGPPQHF
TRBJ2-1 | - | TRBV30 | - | TGTGCCTGGAGATTGGGTCGGGAGTTCCATGAGCAGTTCTTC | CAWRLGREFHEQFF
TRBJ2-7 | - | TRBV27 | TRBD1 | TGTGCCAGCAGTTTAATAGGGGACAGGGCCTACGAGCAGTACTTC | CASSLIGDRAYEQYF
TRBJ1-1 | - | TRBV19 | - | TGTGCCAGTAGTATGAGGGGGAACACTGAAGCTTTCTTT | CASSMRGNTEAFF
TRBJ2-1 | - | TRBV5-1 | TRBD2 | TGCGCCAGCAGCGCCTGGACTAGCGGGAGGTGGTACAATGAGCAGTTCTTC | CASSAWTSGRWYNEQFF
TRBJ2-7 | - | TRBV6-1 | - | TGTGCCAGCAGTGCCTTCGTCCCCCTAGGGGACTACGAGCAGTACTTC | CASSAFVPLGDYEQYF
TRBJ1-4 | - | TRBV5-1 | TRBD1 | TGCGCCAGCAGCTCACAGGGGACTAATGAAAAACTGTTTTTT | CASSSQGTNEKLFF
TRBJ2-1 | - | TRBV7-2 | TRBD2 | TGTGCCAGCAGCACGCGGACTAGCGGAGAATACAATGAGCAGTTCTTC | CASSTRTSGEYNEQFF
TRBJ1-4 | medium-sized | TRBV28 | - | TGTGCCAGCAGTACCCTTAATGAAAAACTGTTTTTT | CASSTLNEKLFF
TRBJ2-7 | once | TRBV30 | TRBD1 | TGTGCCTGGAATCAGGGGACAGCCTACGAGCAGTACTTC | CAWNQGTAYEQYF
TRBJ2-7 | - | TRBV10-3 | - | TGTGCCATCAGTGAGTCGTTCGGGGGCTCTGGCAACGAGCAGTACTTC | CAISESFGGSGNEQYF